These 23 T cell receptor beta chains originate from one sample sequenced in a study of T cells in localized non-small cell lung cancer. TCRdb's copy holds only in-frame clones and misses some; the assay was immunoSEQ multiplex PCR. In the table there are approximately 52,000 clones, 86% of which are singletons. Specimen: peripheral blood, collected before any cancer treatment. The receptors come from a male donor aged 60 or over with stage III squamous cell lung carcinoma.

V and J are TRBV6-1 and TRBJ1-5; possibly TRBD1 for D (6 bases). This CDR3 has 12 residues. Germline values: CDR1 MNHNS, CDR2 SASEGT. Trimming left V 6 bases short and J 5 bases short, with 8 bases between. CDR3 in amino acids: CASSAGDQPQHF. The CDR3 bases are TGTGCCAGCAGCGCAGGGGATCAGCCCCAGCATTTT.

The gene calls are TRBV6-1 and TRBJ1-6; D not certain. The germline V gene encodes CDR1 MNHNS and CDR2 SASEGT. There are 15 residues in the CDR3. The V and J ends lost 1 base and 5 bases respectively, with 9 bases between them. The CDR3 is CASSEEDRHNSPLHF. In nucleotides, the CDR3 is TGTGCCAGCAGTGAAGAGGACCGTCATAATTCACCCCTCCACTTT.

This chain uses TRBV28 with TRBJ1-6; a possible D gene is TRBD1 (6 bases). Germline assignment: CDR1 MDHEN and CDR2 SYDVKM. CDR3 size: 15 residues. V lost 5 bases and J lost 6, with 14 bases in between. CDR3: CASSPPGTSNSPLHF. In DNA, the CDR3 is TGTGCCAGCAGTCCACCCGGGACATCTAATTCACCCCTCCACTTT.

This rearrangement joins TRBV9 to TRBJ2-3; 10 bases are shared with TRBD2. CDR1 is SGDLS, CDR2 YYNGEE, per germline. The CDR3 spans 16 residues. The V segment lost 3 bases and the J segment 1 base; nucleotides outside the gene matches: 5. CDR3: CASSAAGTSGTDTQYF. CDR3 DNA: TGTGCCAGCAGCGCTGCCGGGACTAGCGGCACAGATACGCAGTATTTT.

The chain is built from TRBV11-2 and TRBJ1-5, with D possibly matching TRBD1 (5 bases). The V gene's germline CDR1 is SGHAT and CDR2 FQNNGV. This CDR3 contains 14 residues. Trimming took 3 bases from V and 5 from J, leaving 11 bases between them. This CDR3 reads CASSFGGVDQPQHF. The CDR3 nucleotides are TGTGCCAGCAGCTTCGGGGGAGTGGATCAGCCCCAGCATTTT.

This clone has just one count. In the same sample, other DNA sequences code for this CDR3. The chain couples TRBV6-1 to TRBJ1-2; 7 bases agree with TRBD1. The CDR3 extends over 15 amino acids. J lost 2 bases, V lost 4 bases, and 7 bases had no gene match. From germline, CDR1 is MNHNS and CDR2 SASEGT. The CDR3 region has the DNA TGTGCCAGCAGTGGAGACAGGGTCGCAAACTATGGCTACACCTTC. This codes for CASSGDRVANYGYTF.

V and J are TRBV6-1 and TRBJ1-2; 7 positions agree with TRBD1. Germline V gene sequence: CDR1 MNHNS, CDR2 SASEGT. The CDR3 totals 16 residues. J lost 7 bases, V lost 2 bases, and 13 bases had no gene match. CDR3 region: CASSENDGGGAGGYTF. The CDR3 region has the DNA TGTGCCAGCAGTGAAAACGACGGAGGGGGCGCGGGTGGCTACACCTTC.

V is TRBV28 and J is TRBJ2-1, with D tentatively TRBD2 (6 bases). The CDR3 runs to 13 residues. Trimming left V 3 bases short and J 7 bases short, with 10 bases between. Germline loops: CDR1 MDHEN, CDR2 SYDVKM. CDR3 residues: CASSFPAGNEQFF. CDR3 coding DNA: TGTGCCAGCAGTTTCCCGGCGGGGAATGAGCAGTTCTTC.

The chain joins TRBV5-6 to TRBJ2-2; maybe TRBD1 (6 bases). Looked up from germline, CDR1 is SGHDT and CDR2 is YYEEEE. CDR3 length: 15 amino acids. Deletions cut 6 bases from V and 4 bases from J, with 16 bases between. CDR3 amino acids: CASMGQSDGTGELFF. The CDR3 DNA sequence: TGTGCCAGCATGGGACAATCCGATGGCACCGGGGAGCTGTTTTTT. The full variable domain, in which reference TRBV5-6 and TRBJ2-2 provide the parts outside the CDR3, is DAGVTQSPTHLIKTRGQQVTLRCSPKSGHDTVSWYQQALGQGPQFIFQYYEEEERQRGNFPDRFSGHQFPNYSSELNVNALLLGDSALYLCASMGQSDGTGELFFGEGSRLTVL.

The chain is built from TRBV27 and TRBJ1-4; D remains ambiguous. The CDR3 totals 15 residues. Trimming cost V 3 bases and J 0 bases, with 8 bases left between them. Germline CDR1 and CDR2: MNHEY and SMNVEV (reference sequence). This CDR3 reads CASSFRQPTNEKLFF. The CDR3 bases are TGTGCCAGCAGTTTCCGGCAGCCAACTAATGAAAAACTGTTTTTT.

The chain links TRBV5-1 to TRBJ1-1; D remains ambiguous. Germline CDR1 is SGHRS and CDR2 is YFSETQ. V was pared by 1 base and J by 6 bases, with 16 bases between. The CDR3 extends over 15 amino acids. Here the CDR3 reads CASSLIDRQRSEAFF. CDR3 DNA sequence: TGCGCCAGCAGCTTGATTGATCGCCAGCGCTCTGAAGCTTTCTTT.

V is TRBV5-1 and J is TRBJ1-6, with TRBD1 as a possible D gene (5 bases). The V gene lost 0 bases and the J gene lost 10 bases, with 14 bases spanning the gap. This CDR3 is 15 amino acids long. CDR1 SGHRS and CDR2 YFSETQ come from the germline V gene. This CDR3 is CASSLDGGRDSPLHF. The CDR3 nucleotides read TGCGCCAGCAGCTTGGATGGGGGAAGGGACTCACCCCTCCACTTT.

CDR3 protein: CASSGRGGPYEQYF. The CDR3, as DNA: TGTGCCAGTAGCGGACGGGGGGGGCCCTACGAGCAGTACTTC. J is TRBJ2-7 and V is TRBV19, with 8 bases identical to TRBD2. V shed 6 bases and J 2 bases; nucleotides not matched to a gene: 6. The germline V gene has CDR1 LNHDA and CDR2 SQIVND (reference sequence). CDR3 length: 14 amino acids.

The gene calls are TRBV7-6 and TRBJ1-2; 9 bases agree with TRBD1. CDR1 is SGHVS and CDR2 is FNYEAQ in the germline V gene. V was pared by 7 bases and J by 7 bases, with 7 bases of the junction left unmatched. The CDR3 runs to 13 residues. The CDR3 nucleotides read TGTGCCAGCAACCCAATGACAGGGGGTGGCTACACCTTC. Encoded protein: CASNPMTGGGYTF.

In this sample, this clone turned up a few times. V gene TRBV7-2 combines with J gene TRBJ2-1; the D gene is possibly TRBD1 (6 bases). The V end lost 5 bases, the J end lost 3 bases, and 11 bases lay between the germline ends. The CDR3 spans 14 residues. The V gene's germline CDR1 is SGHTA and CDR2 FQGNSA. The CDR3 sequence: CASSPRQVYNEQFF. In nucleotides, the CDR3 is TGTGCCAGCAGCCCCAGACAGGTCTACAATGAGCAGTTCTTC. Filled out from reference TRBV7-2 and TRBJ2-1, the complete variable domain reads GAGVSQSPSNKVTEKGKDVELRCDPISGHTALYWYRQSLGQGLEFLIYFQGNSAPDKSGLPSDRFSAERTGGSVSTLTIQRTQQEDSAVYLCASSPRQVYNEQFFGPGTRLTVL.

This rearrangement joins TRBV21-1 to TRBJ1-4; TRBD1, the table's D call, lacks a check against the DNA. TRBV21-1 is flagged as a pseudogene. There are 14 residues in the CDR3. CDR3 protein: CASNLTGGVRKLFF. CDR3 in DNA: TGTGCCAGCAACCTGACAGGGGGCGTCCGAAAACTGTTTTTT.

The chain combines TRBV19 with TRBJ2-6; D ambiguous. This CDR3 is built from 14 residues. The germline V and J ends were trimmed by 0 bases and 7 bases, with 7 bases remaining between them. Germline V CDR1 and CDR2: LNHDA, SQIVND (reference sequence). The CDR3 sequence: CASSIERLANVLTF. DNA for the CDR3: TGTGCCAGTAGTATAGAGAGGCTCGCCAACGTCCTGACTTTC. Full variable domain (remainder filled in from reference TRBV19 and TRBJ2-6): DGGITQSPKYLFRKEGQNVTLSCEQNLNHDAMYWYRQDPGQGLRLIYYSQIVNDFQKGDIAEGYSVSREKKESFPLTVTSAQKNPTAFYLCASSIERLANVLTFGAGSRLTVL.

V and J are TRBV19 and TRBJ2-2; a weak D match, TRBD2 (5 bases). The V gene's germline CDR1 is LNHDA and CDR2 SQIVND (reference sequence). This CDR3 is 15 amino acids long. V was clipped by 2 bases and J by 7 bases, with 14 bases between them. The CDR3 DNA is TGTGCCAGTAGTATACGGGTCACCCGGGGCGGGGAGCTGTTTTTT. Amino acids: CASSIRVTRGGELFF.

The chain couples TRBV18 to TRBJ1-2, with TRBD1 identical over 7 bases. Per germline, CDR1 KGHSH and CDR2 LQKENI. V shed 4 bases, J shed 4 bases, and the junction held 6 bases outside the gene matches. CDR3 size: 14 residues. This chain's CDR3 is CASSQDRTVYGYTF. The CDR3 coding sequence is TGTGCCAGCTCACAGGACAGGACGGTCTATGGCTACACCTTC.

This chain joins TRBV15 and TRBJ2-7, with 8 bases lining up with TRBD1. The CDR3 loop spans 15 amino acids. Trimming at V came to 0 bases and at J to 5 bases, leaving 6 bases not matched to a gene. The germline V gene has CDR1 LNHNV and CDR2 YYDKDF (reference sequence). CDR3 in DNA: TGTGCCACCAGCAGAGATATGTCAGGGGGCGACGAGCAGTACTTC. It codes for CATSRDMSGGDEQYF.

This clone was picked up one time. The CDR3 is CASSLAGTGFSPLHF. Written as DNA, the CDR3 is TGTGCCAGCAGCTTAGCCGGGACAGGGTTTTCACCCCTCCACTTT. The chain couples TRBV7-9 to TRBJ1-6; 9 bases agree with TRBD1. The CDR3 is 15 amino acids. Germline V lookup: CDR1 SEHNR, CDR2 FQNEAQ (reference sequence). Trimming removed 0 bases from V and 9 bases from J; junction bases left unmatched: 3. Together with reference TRBV7-9 and TRBJ1-6, the CDR3 gives the full variable domain: DTGVSQNPRHKITKRGQNVTFRCDPISEHNRLYWYRQTLGQGPEFLTYFQNEAQLEKSRLLSDRFSAERPKGSFSTLEIQRTEQGDSAMYLCASSLAGTGFSPLHFGNGTRLTVT.

CDR3 sequence reads: CAISGTSGRSTGELFF. In DNA form, the CDR3 reads TGTGCCATCAGTGGGACTAGCGGGAGGTCGACCGGGGAGCTGTTTTTT. The chain carries TRBV10-3 and TRBJ2-2; 14 bases fit TRBD2. The CDR3 sequence is 16 residues long. Germline V gene data show CDR1 as ENHRY and CDR2 as SYGVKD. V lost 4 bases and J lost 5; bases outside the gene matches: 3.

The J gene is TRBJ2-7, the V gene TRBV5-4; no definite D call. The CDR3 covers 12 residues. V lost 0 bases and J 7 bases, leaving 8 bases between the germline ends. Germline values: CDR1 SGHNT, CDR2 YYREEE (reference sequence). As DNA, the CDR3 is TGTGCCAGCAGCTTGGACTCGTGGGAGCAGTACTTC. Protein: CASSLDSWEQYF. Supplemented by reference TRBV5-4 and TRBJ2-7, the full variable domain reads ETGVTQSPTHLIKTRGQQVTLRCSSQSGHNTVSWYQQALGQGPQFIFQYYREEENGRGNFPPRFSGLQFPNYSSELNVNALELDDSALYLCASSLDSWEQYFGPGTRLTVT.